The present T cell receptor (beta chain) was sequenced within a study of cytomegalovirus exposure and HLA in healthy donors (dated by TCRdb to 2017 to 2019). About the full investigation: According to an earlier analysis of a few hundred of the donors, roughly 180 million T cells yielded some 110 million unique TCR beta sequences and 276 Gb of sequence data. An early release that covered approximately 600 HLA-typed donors contained approximately 300 gigabases of sequencing data and around 80 million unique TCR sequences. Among the approximately 400 genotyped donors, 75% to 90% belonged to the genetic ancestry cluster associated with self-reported Caucasian donors. The study aimed to test whether signatures of past pathogen exposure could be identified by cataloging public T cell receptors. The study profiled the T cell repertoires of more than 500 subjects by immunosequencing and related them to cytomegalovirus serostatus. Along with the approximately 700-subject first cohort, a separate validation cohort of over a hundred different subjects was used. To predict cytomegalovirus infection status, the study brought together high-throughput TCR immunosequencing, statistical association of individual TCRs with disease status, and machine learning. To study patterns of TCR occurrence, a later analysis re-analyzed previously published TCR beta repertoires from around 700 donors and added high-resolution HLA genotyping. Rather than drawing on any new phenotypic data, the later analysis identified candidate immune exposures from TCR beta sequences and the way those sequences occurred across donors. To decide whether each TCR beta V gene segment behaved as functional or pseudogenic, an earlier analysis of over 500 of the donors relied on high-throughput TCR beta sequencing. Alongside the repertoire data, information on donor age, sex, ethnicity and CMV serostatus was compiled. A later genetic analysis used genome-wide SNP genotypes for 398 of the 666 donors, treating that subset as a discovery cohort. Every repertoire in the discovery cohort had been generated on one and the same sequencing platform. Both class I and class II loci were covered by HLA typing, at four-digit resolution. The number of typed donors differed by locus: about 629-640 for A, B, C, DRB1 and DQB1; 522 for DQA1; 606 for DPA1; and about 450 for DPB1. Because of strong linkage in the cohort, a few DR-DQ haplotypes were treated as single units for association and clustering. Across around 400 genotyped donors of the cohort, an average of about 240,000 unique TCR beta nucleotide sequences per donor were sequenced, and roughly 18% of those sequences were non-productive. Points the paper makes about the study in general: In a later analysis, TCR association rates were found to vary across HLA loci, with the most associated TCRs seen for DRB1 alleles and the fewest for HLA-C alleles. While some public TCRs were present in many individuals, most TCR sequences turned up only very rarely across donors. A cluster of highly shared sequence variants was judged likely to represent a technical artifact of the sequencing pipeline. In a later analysis, HLA-associated TCR beta chains were found to be more clonally expanded and to have lower generation probabilities than equally common non-associated chains. At a false discovery rate of 0.05, a later analysis linked roughly 17,000 TCR beta sequences to specific HLA alleles. Because HLA typing was unavailable for some donors at each locus, only the typed subset was used in association tests. Most CMV-associated TCR beta chains appeared to be HLA-restricted in a later analysis, and the HLA associations seemed to be driven largely by CMV exposure. A further reported finding was that TCR beta sequences accurately predicted the HLA-A and HLA-B alleles for most subjects in the first cohort. When HLA alleles, especially DR and DQ, strongly co-occurred, TCR associations were difficult to assign to individual alleles. According to the authors, the approach could potentially be generalized to other disease states and immunological phenotypes. In an earlier analysis of some 500 of the donors, most TCR beta V segments were observed in productive rearrangements about 87% or about 30% of the time, broadly matching IMGT annotations. Several of the top co-occurrence clusters appeared to be linked to parvovirus B19, influenza, CMV and Epstein-Barr virus, according to a later analysis. The 87-base-pair reads could not distinguish some IMGT-functional V segments, including TRBV6-2 and TRBV6-3, so those segments were excluded. Linkage disequilibrium might explain the correlated functional status among segregating V segments, but an unknown experimental factor could not be ruled out. In a later genetic analysis, a missense DCLRE1C variant was associated with V-gene and J-gene trimming of TCR beta chains, and the association was replicated in an independent cohort. Seventeen rarely observed V segments, including chromosome 9 orphons, were excluded from the earlier analysis of almost 600 of the donors because counts were too low. In vitro tests confirmed that a few of the cytomegalovirus-associated TCR beta chains recognize cytomegalovirus antigens. In a later genetic analysis, fewer N-insertions in productive TCRs were reported among donors in an Asian-associated ancestry cluster than the roughly 640-donor mean. The classifier was reported to diagnose cytomegalovirus status with high specificity and sensitivity in both the original cohort and the validation cohort. Only TCR beta chains were sequenced in this cohort, and the absence of alpha or paired-chain data limited detectable features. The study listed 150 to 200 TCR beta chains as associated with cytomegalovirus. For the cohort, immune exposure information was limited to CMV serostatus. Presence/absence analyses assumed roughly uniform sequencing depth across donors, an assumption that may not hold.

On this clone: What antigen it recognizes has not been identified. No base quality information exists; no much larger clone differs at one position.

The CDR3, from cysteine to phenylalanine, totals 15 residues. This entry keeps only the CDR3 DNA: 45 bases, framed from base 1. Taken from the germline V gene, the CDR1 and CDR2 loops are SGHTS and YDEGEE. V loses 0 bases, J loses 2 bases, and the germline ends lie 8 bases apart. Library creation used the immunoSEQ multiplex PCR assay. For the multiplex PCR, a mixture combining 60 forward primers for TCR Vbeta segments and 13 reverse primers for TCR Jbeta segments was used. The CDR3 region of rearranged TCR beta genes was amplified from genomic DNA by a multiplex PCR assay. The Illumina HiSeq System was used to sequence the amplified TCR beta libraries as 87-base-pair reads. The study's processing was this. A later analysis tallied 80 million to 95 million unique TCR beta chains across the 650 to 750 repertoires, and some 10 million of those chains were shared by two or more donors. To remove PCR and sequencing errors, raw reads were error-corrected and collapsed into unique sequences using a nearest-neighbor algorithm that merged closely related sequences. To assign V, D and J gene segments, CDR3 sequences were aligned to IMGT reference sequences. For a sequence to be retained, at least a six-nucleotide match to both a V gene segment and a J gene segment was required. Rearrangements were classified as productive when the CDR3 lacked stop codons and remained in frame with V and J, and all other rearrangements were classified as non-productive. CDR3 was defined according to IMGT convention as the region running from the second conserved V-encoded cysteine to the conserved J-encoded phenylalanine. Sequences without an unambiguous match to a single V gene segment were excluded from the earlier analysis of about 630 of the donors. An earlier analysis of 500 to 600 of the donors classified V segments as functional when productive rearrangements were above 56.7% and as segregating when the standard deviation between donors was above 5%. A statistical classification framework was built to diagnose cytomegalovirus status from the catalog of TCR beta chain sequences. In a later analysis, V and J genes were assigned by comparing TCR nucleotide sequences against IMGT/GENE-DB human TR gene sequences. In a later analysis, CDR3 sequences and most-parsimonious VDJ recombination scenarios were assigned using the TCRdist pipeline. In a later analysis, each TCR beta chain was defined by its CDR3 amino acid sequence together with its V-gene family, and reads without a unique V-gene family were excluded. A later analysis removed 500 to 600 highly shared, low-generation-probability nucleotide sequences to deal with suspected cross-contamination and a sequencing artifact. A later analysis calculated a clonal expansion index for each public chain from normalized within-repertoire ranks of inferred template counts. Generation probabilities in a later analysis came from a VDJ recombination model fitted to out-of-frame rearrangements, and those results were checked against IGoR. A later analysis scored TCR-TCR, TCR-HLA and TCR-CMV co-occurrence with hypergeometric tests, applying a repertoire-size bias correction to TCR pairs. A later analysis estimated false discovery rates by permuting HLA or CMV assignments 20 times. In a later analysis, co-occurring TCRs were grouped using DBSCAN, and TCRdist sequence similarity was added for clustering within HLA-allele-positive subsets. Repertoires with fewer than 30,000 or more than 120,000 public chains, plus five repertoires with anomalous nucleotide sharing, were excluded from co-occurrence clustering. This immuneACCESS table, as held by TCRdb, lists in-frame sequences with V and J called but not all clones. Of the missing ones, under half trace to an unresolved V gene in checked studies; the others have no known cause. From that table come the V and J calls and clone size; the DNA was used to work out D and trimming. The sample yields some 120,000 clones; about three quarters were counted once. The top ten clonotypes cover over 1% of the sample.

The cohort was made up of 666 healthy bone marrow donors. At the time of sampling, every cohort member was nominally healthy, though immune exposures that went unrecorded were likely present. CMV serostatus was recorded as positive for about 310 and negative for 352 of the 666 cohort members, whereas no CMV serostatus was recorded for the donor in question. A peripheral blood sample was provided by each donor, and peripheral blood mononuclear cells were used for TCR beta sequencing. The Qiagen DNeasy Blood Extraction Kit was used to extract genomic DNA from the blood cell samples. The chain links TRBV5-8 with TRBJ2-2; possibly the D gene is TRBD2, per 6 matching bases. What was sequenced was PBMCs. This TCR derives from a human donor in good health. The nucleotide sequence reads TGTGCCAGCAGCTTGGTGGGGGGTAACACCGGGGAGCTGTTTTTT. This gives the protein CASSLVGGNTGELFF. Extended through the reference TRBV5-8 and TRBJ2-2 proteins, this CDR3 yields the full variable domain: EAGVTQSPTHLIKTRGQQATLRCSPISGHTSVYWYQQALGLGLQFLLWYDEGEERNRGNFPPRFSGRQFPNYSSELNVNALELEDSALYLCASSLVGGNTGELFFGEGSRLTVL.